This T cell receptor beta chain was found in a study of regulatory T cells in long-lasting Graves disease. Arm-PCR with iRepertoire HTBI primers amplified the CDR3 regions for these TCR beta libraries. One entry per CDR3 protein, called by TCRdb with MiXCR from the multiplex PCR reads. The sample has roughly 400,000 distinct CDR3 sequences, roughly a fifth seen once; the top ten hold around 15%. The time point was: persistent/refractory GD, antithyroid drugs over 5 years with positive TRAb. From PBMCs, RNA was extracted and then used to make the TCR library. The patients were enrolled through endocrinology in Xi'an, China. V lost 0 bases, J lost 6 bases, and 12 bases lay in between. Germline assignment: CDR1 GTSNPN and CDR2 SVGIG (reference sequence). The CDR3 consists of 13 residues.

The source was peripheral blood mononuclear cells (PBMCs), collected when the disease was refractory, from a patient treated with antithyroid drugs. The clonotype comes from a female donor with Graves disease. The chain carries TRBV30 and TRBJ2-7; the D is unclear. This chain's CDR3 is CAWSVTNSVEQYF. The DNA for the CDR3 is TGTGCCTGGAGTGTGACCAATTCAGTCGAGCAGTACTTC.